This passage covers 18 T cell receptor beta chains from one sample sequenced in a study of blood T cell repertoires in COVID-19. Repertoires were generated with immunoSEQ multiplex PCR, while TCRdb's copy carries only in-frame clones and drops some. The repertoire consists of about 230,000 clones, with 70% to 90% occurring once and the leading ten covering around 0.98%. Input material: peripheral blood. The source of these receptors is a man in his forties with acute or convalescent COVID-19.

V gene TRBV5-1 combines with J gene TRBJ2-2; 9 positions match TRBD1. The CDR3 runs 18 residues. Germline V lookup: CDR1 SGHRS, CDR2 YFSETQ. The V and J ends lost 3 bases and 7 bases, in that order; junction bases with no gene match: 16. In DNA form, the CDR3 reads TGCGCCAGCAGCTCCCCGGGACAGGGATGGGGGAAGAACGGGGAGCTGTTTTTT. Translated, it gives CASSSPGQGWGKNGELFF.

V gene TRBV5-6 combines with J gene TRBJ1-6; D is unresolved. The V gene's germline CDR1 is SGHDT and CDR2 YYEEEE. This CDR3 is built from 17 residues. V lost 4 bases to trimming and J lost 0 bases, with 14 bases between them. The CDR3 is CASSPDPGSSYNSPLHF. CDR3 nucleotide sequence: TGTGCCAGCAGCCCGGACCCGGGGAGCTCCTATAATTCACCCCTCCACTTT.

The chain carries TRBV11-2 and TRBJ1-6; TRBD1 matches 9 bases. From germline, CDR1 is SGHAT and CDR2 FQNNGV. Trimming took 7 bases from V and 6 from J; bases not matched to a gene: 13. CDR3 length: 17 residues. The CDR3 DNA is TGTGCCAGCACAACCGTATCCGGGACAGGGCGTAATTCACCCCTCCACTTT. This translates into CASTTVSGTGRNSPLHF.

This sequence joins TRBV6-5 and TRBJ1-2; possible D gene TRBD1, 5 bases. V was pared by 8 bases and J by 8 bases, with 12 bases between. Germline CDR1 and CDR2: MNHEY and SVGAGI. This CDR3 contains 11 residues. The CDR3, as DNA: TGTGCCAGCCGGGCAGGGCCGGGCTACACCTTC. Encoded protein: CASRAGPGYTF.

DNA for the CDR3: TGTGCCAGCAGTTCCCTCGGACAGGGCTACGAGCAGTACTTC. Translated: CASSSLGQGYEQYF. This sequence joins TRBV27 and TRBJ2-7, with TRBD1 matching 8 bases. J was trimmed by 3 bases and V by 4 bases; bases with no gene match: 5. Germline CDR1 and CDR2: MNHEY and SMNVEV (reference sequence). The length of the CDR3 is 14 residues.

The V gene is TRBV7-9, the J gene TRBJ2-1; 9 bases line up with TRBD1. Germline-derived CDR1 and CDR2 are SEHNR and FQNEAQ (reference sequence). This CDR3 contains 16 residues. Unmatched junction bases numbered 9, after V lost 5 bases and J lost 4 bases. CDR3 DNA sequence: TGTGCCAGCAGCCAGAAGACAGGGGGGGTTTACAATGAGCAGTTCTTC. Amino acids: CASSQKTGGVYNEQFF.

A single count supports this clone. The chain links TRBV10-3 to TRBJ2-3; possible D gene TRBD2, 7 bases. Deletions cut 6 bases from V and 0 bases from J, with 22 bases between. The CDR3 extends over 18 amino acids. CDR1 and CDR2 from the germline V gene are ENHRY and SYGVKD. CDR3 region: CAIRRGGVYERSTDTQYF. The CDR3 coding sequence is TGTGCCATCAGGAGGGGGGGGGTCTATGAGAGAAGCACAGATACGCAGTATTTT.

The gene calls are TRBV2 and TRBJ2-5; a weak D match, TRBD2 (5 bases). Germline assignment: CDR1 SNHLY and CDR2 FYNNEI. The length of the CDR3 is 15 residues. V lost 6 bases and J 2 bases, leaving 16 bases between the germline ends. The CDR3 region has the DNA TGTGCCAGCAGAATCCTGGGAGCGCCTCAAGAGACCCAGTACTTC. Encoded protein: CASRILGAPQETQYF.

This sequence joins TRBV28 and TRBJ1-2; D remains ambiguous. The germline V and J ends were trimmed by 3 bases and 5 bases, with 10 bases remaining between them. CDR1 MDHEN and CDR2 SYDVKM come from the germline V gene. The CDR3 has 13 residues. The DNA of the CDR3 is TGTGCCAGCAGTTTTCCGGGGATTTATGGCTACACCTTC. The encoded protein is CASSFPGIYGYTF.

The chain combines TRBV6-5 with TRBJ2-1; D is undetermined. Trimming removed 8 bases at V and 0 bases at J, with 14 bases between. Germline CDR1 is MNHEY and CDR2 is SVGAGI. This CDR3 spans 15 amino acids. Here the CDR3 reads CASSGQLSSYNEQFF. For the CDR3, the DNA is TGTGCCAGCTCTGGGCAGCTCAGCTCCTACAATGAGCAGTTCTTC.

V is TRBV9 and J is TRBJ1-6, with 10 positions matching TRBD1. CDR1 is SGDLS and CDR2 is YYNGEE in the germline V gene. The CDR3 length is 15 residues. Trimming at V came to 5 bases and at J to 7 bases, leaving 6 bases not matched to a gene. Here the CDR3 reads CASSMTGGWNSPLHF. In nucleotides, the CDR3 is TGTGCCAGCAGTATGACAGGGGGCTGGAATTCACCCCTCCACTTT.

The V gene is TRBV6-5, the J gene TRBJ1-1; no reliable D call. V was cut by 5 bases and J by 1 base, with 8 bases left in between. The germline V gene has CDR1 MNHEY and CDR2 SVGAGI. This CDR3 comprises 13 residues. CDR3 DNA: TGTGCCAGCAGTCGGTTCTCGAACACTGAAGCTTTCTTT. This encodes CASSRFSNTEAFF.

The J gene is TRBJ1-2, the V gene TRBV27; D perhaps matches TRBD1 (5 bases). V lost 4 bases to trimming and J lost 3 bases, with 12 bases between them. Germline CDR1 MNHEY, CDR2 SMNVEV (reference sequence). This CDR3 region has 14 residues. CDR3 amino acids: CASSSGTGYYGYTF. Written as DNA, the CDR3 is TGTGCCAGCAGTTCAGGAACAGGTTACTATGGCTACACCTTC.

This clone was detected only a few times. V gene TRBV29-1 combines with J gene TRBJ1-5; 8 bases match TRBD1. Germline V CDR1 and CDR2: SQVTM, ANQGSEA. With V trimmed by 6 bases and J by 7 bases, 8 bases remained unmatched. This CDR3 is built from 13 residues. CDR3 region: CSVVDRGGQPQHF. CDR3 coding DNA: TGCAGCGTCGTCGACAGGGGAGGACAGCCCCAGCATTTT.

This clone was counted once. This sequence joins TRBV5-1 and TRBJ1-6, with D unclear. Trimming cost V 4 bases and J 16 bases, with 21 bases left between them. The CDR3 covers 14 residues. Germline V CDR1 and CDR2: SGHRS, YFSETQ. The CDR3 is CASSLNGGQVLLHF. The DNA of the CDR3 is TGCGCCAGCAGCCTAAACGGAGGCCAAGTACTTCTCCACTTT.

This clone is a singleton in its sample. This chain joins TRBV7-2 and TRBJ1-5; 8 bases are a match to TRBD1. This CDR3 has 14 residues. V shed 6 bases and J 7 bases; nucleotides not matched to a gene: 8. Germline CDR1 and CDR2: SGHTA and FQGNSA. The DNA for the CDR3 is TGTGCCAGCAGTCCGACAGGGGAGGCGCAGCCCCAGCATTTT. It codes for CASSPTGEAQPQHF.

The CDR3 nucleotides are TGTGCCAGCACCTCATACCCGGGGACTGAAGCTTTCTTT. This gives the protein CASTSYPGTEAFF. V and J are TRBV12-3 or TRBV12-4 and TRBJ1-1; no clear D. The CDR3 is 13 amino acids. Trimming shortened V by 7 bases and J by 5 bases, and 14 bases separated the two germline ends.

The chain joins TRBV7-6 to TRBJ2-5, with D unresolved. The CDR3 is made up of 13 amino acids. Germline V gives CDR1 SGHVS, CDR2 FNYEAQ. Deletions cut 1 base from V and 5 bases from J, with 8 bases between. This CDR3 reads CASSLEPRETQYF. The CDR3 DNA reads as TGTGCCAGCAGCTTAGAACCTCGGGAGACCCAGTACTTC.